The entry below gives a single TCR beta chain sequence along with its context. Its specificity is unknown. Then a second PCR, running roughly 7 to 11 cycles, was carried out with a sample-barcoded 5' primer and a J-beta primer mix. TCRdb called the 5' RACE reads again in MiXCR, with one record for every CDR3 protein. The top ten clones hold 30% to 40% of a sample with about 640,000 distinct CDR3 sequences, approximately 59% of them seen once. The CDR3 runs 15 residues. Trimming shortened V by 6 bases and J by 4 bases, and 18 bases separated the two germline ends. Each donor was a healthy Caucasian individual from Russia, aged about 6 to 100. This entry comes from a study of blood T cells in healthy people across ages. Study-level results: Significant beta diversity loss was already apparent by age roughly 43, declining roughly linearly. CMV status of donors was unknown, possibly confounding expanded clonotype changes.

The sample was blood. The chain has TRBV12-3 or TRBV12-4 and TRBJ1-2, with TRBD1 as a possible D gene (6 bases). This sequence was found in a man aged 55 to 70 in good health. The CDR3 nucleotides read TGTGCCAGCAGCCCATCGGGGGGGCAGATCTATGGCTACACCTTC. Its translation: CASSPSGGQIYGYTF.